This is a list of T cell receptor beta chains from one sample in a study of shared clonotypes between healthy human individuals. Clones were read by immunoSEQ multiplex PCR, and TCRdb kept only the in-frame ones, dropping some. Of about 750,000 clones in the sample, more than 85% were seen once. The sequenced sample consisted of naive CD8+ T cells sorted from blood. These receptors all stem from a man between 25 and 39 years old in good health. Each CDR3 is given with its conserved first and last residue. The order of the fields is CDR3 protein, V gene, J gene.

CDR3 protein: CASSPQDRTDGYTF
V gene: TRBV9
J gene: TRBJ1-2

CDR3 protein: CASSWSGNLNEQYF
V gene: TRBV28
J gene: TRBJ2-7

CDR3 protein: CASSLGALPSGNEQFF
V gene: TRBV27
J gene: TRBJ2-1

CDR3 protein: CASSSPSPSGRDTGELFF
V gene: TRBV7-9
J gene: TRBJ2-2

CDR3 protein: CASRIQGDTEAFF
V gene: TRBV28
J gene: TRBJ1-1

CDR3 protein: CASSHGGSTDTQYF
V gene: TRBV4-1
J gene: TRBJ2-3

CDR3 protein: CASFDATGLNTEAFF
V gene: TRBV7-9
J gene: TRBJ1-1

CDR3 protein: CSVELGAGEKLFF
V gene: TRBV29-1
J gene: TRBJ1-4

CDR3 protein: CASSQGVDFTDTQYF
V gene: TRBV4-1
J gene: TRBJ2-3

CDR3 protein: CSVAGQFYEQYF
V gene: TRBV29-1
J gene: TRBJ2-7

CDR3 protein: CSARRDTEAFF
V gene: TRBV20-1
J gene: TRBJ1-1

CDR3 protein: CASSLGQGRNTIYF
V gene: TRBV7-2
J gene: TRBJ1-3

CDR3 protein: CASSESTSGSYNEQFF
V gene: TRBV10-1
J gene: TRBJ2-1

CDR3 protein: CASSGWDSRTDTQYF
V gene: TRBV5-4
J gene: TRBJ2-3

CDR3 protein: CASRLYRGGSEGHEQYF
V gene: TRBV7-8
J gene: TRBJ2-7

CDR3 protein: CASSSVPPPSYEQYF
V gene: TRBV6-6
J gene: TRBJ2-7

CDR3 protein: CASSIGTSGSYEQYF
V gene: TRBV6-5
J gene: TRBJ2-7

CDR3 protein: CASSLVAGGPNNEQFF
V gene: TRBV13
J gene: TRBJ2-1

CDR3 protein: CASSLEVTDTQYF
V gene: TRBV11-3
J gene: TRBJ2-3

CDR3 protein: CASSLVGTTLGYTF
V gene: TRBV28
J gene: TRBJ1-2

CDR3 protein: CSVEGTSGSSYNEQFF
V gene: TRBV29-1
J gene: TRBJ2-1

CDR3 protein: CASSPSMSGLRGQYF
V gene: TRBV23-1
J gene: TRBJ2-7

CDR3 protein: CASNTPSGRFTGELFF
V gene: TRBV6-4
J gene: TRBJ2-2

CDR3 protein: CASSPSRADTQYF
V gene: TRBV4-1
J gene: TRBJ2-3

CDR3 protein: CASSSSGSGYEQYF
V gene: TRBV27
J gene: TRBJ2-7

CDR3 protein: CASSPGAGYYGYTF
V gene: TRBV18
J gene: TRBJ1-2

CDR3 protein: CSVDSREASYNEQFF
V gene: TRBV29-1
J gene: TRBJ2-1